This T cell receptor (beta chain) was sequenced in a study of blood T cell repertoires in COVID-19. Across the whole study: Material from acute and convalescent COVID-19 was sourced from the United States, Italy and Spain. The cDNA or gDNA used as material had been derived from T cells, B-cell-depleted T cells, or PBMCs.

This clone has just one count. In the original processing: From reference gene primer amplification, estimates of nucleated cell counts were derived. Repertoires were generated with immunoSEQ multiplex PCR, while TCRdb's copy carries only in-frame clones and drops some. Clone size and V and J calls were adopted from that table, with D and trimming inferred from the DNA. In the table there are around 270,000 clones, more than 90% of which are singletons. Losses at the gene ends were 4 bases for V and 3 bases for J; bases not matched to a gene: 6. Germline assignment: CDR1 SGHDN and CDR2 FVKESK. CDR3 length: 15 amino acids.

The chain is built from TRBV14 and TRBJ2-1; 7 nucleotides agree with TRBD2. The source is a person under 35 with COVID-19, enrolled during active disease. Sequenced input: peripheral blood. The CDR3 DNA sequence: TGTGCCAGCAGCCCCCCTAGCGGCCTCTACAATGAGCAGTTCTTC. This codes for CASSPPSGLYNEQFF.